One and the same sample provided the 4 T cell receptor beta chains below, sequenced in a study of sequential checkpoint blockade in melanoma. Treatment reported: randomized to nivolumab then ipilimumab (arm A) or the reverse (arm B). The assay was immunoSEQ multiplex PCR, and TCRdb's table has in-frame clones only and misses some. The repertoire consists of roughly 21,000 clones, with around 27% occurring once and the leading ten covering 6.7%. Sequencing was performed on tumor tissue (inferred from file names), taken from a patient given nivolumab and ipilimumab in sequence. All receptors come from a human donor with melanoma.

This clone was seen more than once but under ten times. CDR3 region: CASSHSRGETQYF. The CDR3 DNA reads TGCGCCAGCAGCCATTCCAGGGGTGAGACCCAGTACTTC. The rearrangement joins TRBV23-1 to TRBJ2-5; D is perhaps TRBD1 (6 bases). TRBV23-1 is placed among ORFs of uncertain function. V shed 6 bases and J shed 5 bases, with 13 bases lying between them. This CDR3 is built from 13 residues.

The genes are TRBV19 and TRBJ2-7; TRBD1 agrees at 8 bases. The CDR3 is 13 residues long. V shed 5 bases, J shed 3 bases, and the junction held 3 bases outside the gene matches. Germline V gene sequence: CDR1 LNHDA, CDR2 SQIVND (reference sequence). CDR3 loop: CASSRDRNYEQYF. DNA for the CDR3: TGTGCCAGTAGTCGGGACAGGAACTACGAGCAGTACTTC.

The table lists this clone with a few counts. The chain recombines TRBV28 with TRBJ2-5; TRBD1 matches 8 bases. This CDR3 region has 14 residues. V dropped 6 bases and J dropped 3; count of bases not matched to a gene: 6. Germline V gives CDR1 MDHEN, CDR2 SYDVKM. This chain's CDR3 is CASRQDRVEETQYF. The CDR3 DNA follows: TGTGCCAGCAGACAGGACAGGGTTGAAGAGACCCAGTACTTC.

The chain employs TRBV28 and TRBJ2-2; possibly TRBD1 for D (5 bases). The V end lost 8 bases, the J end lost 0 bases, and 10 bases lay between the germline ends. Per the germline V gene, CDR1 is MDHEN and CDR2 is SYDVKM. CDR3 length: 14 residues. CDR3 residues: CASYRTTNTGELFF. CDR3 sequence (DNA): TGTGCCAGCTATCGGACAACGAACACCGGGGAGCTGTTTTTT. The full variable domain, completed using reference TRBV28 and TRBJ2-2, is DVKVTQSSRYLVKRTGEKVFLECVQDMDHENMFWYRQDPGLGLRLIYFSYDVKMKEKGDIPEGYSVSREKKERFSLILESASTNQTSMYLCASYRTTNTGELFFGEGSRLTVL.